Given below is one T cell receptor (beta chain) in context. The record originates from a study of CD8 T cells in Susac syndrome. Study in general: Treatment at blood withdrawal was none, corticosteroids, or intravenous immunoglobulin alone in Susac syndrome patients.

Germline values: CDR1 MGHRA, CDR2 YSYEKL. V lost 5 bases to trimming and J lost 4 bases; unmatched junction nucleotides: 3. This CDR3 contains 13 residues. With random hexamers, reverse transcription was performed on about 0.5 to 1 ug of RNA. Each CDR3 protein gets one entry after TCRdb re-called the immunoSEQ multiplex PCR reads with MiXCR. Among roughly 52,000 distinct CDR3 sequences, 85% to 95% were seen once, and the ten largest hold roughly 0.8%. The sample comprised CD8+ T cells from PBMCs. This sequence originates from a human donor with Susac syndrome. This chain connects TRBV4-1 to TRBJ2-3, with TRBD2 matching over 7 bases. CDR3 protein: CASSTGGSDTQYF. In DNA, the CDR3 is TGCGCCAGCAGCACGGGGGGATCAGATACGCAGTATTTT.